The 32 T cell receptor beta chains in this list originate from one sample, sequenced in a study of blood T cells in healthy people across ages (dated by TCRdb to the mid-2010s). The library was made by 5' RACE. TCRdb lists the instrument as Illumina HiSeq 2500. A second PCR of roughly 7 to 11 cycles was performed with a sample-barcoded 5' primer and a J-beta primer mix. Using fastp at Q25 and MiXCR, TCRdb reprocessed the public reads and kept productive beta chains. Each entry merges the rows of one CDR3 protein and shows their most common DNA and genes. Across this sample there are approximately 900,000 distinct CDR3 sequences, with about 29% seen only once. The top ten clonotypes cover 9.5% to 13% of the sample. The same data also contributed to another study, on T cells of mothers and their children.

What was sequenced was blood. Receptors were obtained from a woman aged 40 to 55 in good health.

This clonotype was found once. Being one base from a much bigger clone, this may be a read error. The V call is TRBV5-1, the J call TRBJ1-1, with 7 bases that match TRBD1. Germline loops: CDR1 SGHRS, CDR2 YFSETQ. The CDR3 has 15 residues. In DNA form, the CDR3 reads TGCGCCGGCAGCTATAATCCGGGACAGACGAATGAAGCTTTCTTT. Residues: CAGSYNPGQTNEAFF.

The rearrangement uses TRBV7-3 and TRBJ2-2, with 8 bases that match TRBD1. This CDR3 is built from 14 residues. CDR1 and CDR2 from the germline V gene are SGHTA and FQGTGA. J gave up 5 bases and V 8 bases, and 7 bases lay outside the gene matches. DNA of the CDR3: TGTGCCAGCTCGACAGGGGCGCGGACCGGGGAGCTGTTTTTT. Amino acid sequence: CASSTGARTGELFF.

This clonotype showed up just a few times. This could be a read error, since a much larger clone is one nucleotide away. This chain joins TRBV28 and TRBJ1-2, with D possibly matching TRBD1 (5 bases). The CDR3 covers 15 residues. The germline V gene encodes CDR1 MDHEN and CDR2 SYDVKM. Trimming pared 6 bases from V and 1 base from J, leaving 15 bases between. The CDR3 loop is CASRGRPKHNYGYTF. Written as DNA, the CDR3 is TGTGCCAGCAGGGGACGCCCAAAACATAACTATGGCTACACCTTC.

This clonotype was seen repeatedly, ten times or more. The V call is TRBV29-1, the J call TRBJ2-7; possibly TRBD2 for D (5 bases). Germline V gene sequence: CDR1 SQVTM, CDR2 ANQGSEA. V dropped 4 bases and J dropped 1 base, with 8 bases sitting between them. The CDR3 is made up of 12 amino acids. The CDR3 protein is CSVVGMSYEQYF. CDR3 sequence (DNA): TGCAGCGTTGTCGGGATGTCCTACGAGCAGTACTTC.

The chain employs TRBV3-1 and TRBJ1-3; a weak D match, TRBD1 (6 bases). The CDR3 contains 16 residues. Trimming left V 0 bases short and J 0 bases short, with 9 bases between. Germline V CDR1 and CDR2: LGHDT, YNNKEL (reference sequence). For the CDR3, the DNA is TGTGCCAGCAGCCAAGAACACAGGGTCTCTGGAAACACCATATATTTT. This translates into CASSQEHRVSGNTIYF.

This clonotype was found once. The chain uses TRBV12-3 or TRBV12-4 and TRBJ1-1; a possible D gene is TRBD1 (6 bases). Trimming pared 5 bases from V and 7 bases from J, leaving 14 bases between. The CDR3 is 13 amino acids. The CDR3 region is CASSGGRGLEAFF. CDR3 DNA sequence: TGTGCCAGCAGTGGGGGGCGGGGGCTTGAAGCTTTCTTT.

There are many counts of this clonotype. The chain is built from TRBV7-2 and TRBJ2-7, with 7 bases fitting TRBD2. Germline trimming cut 5 bases from V and 3 bases from J; bases unmatched to any gene: 7. Germline V gene sequence: CDR1 SGHTA, CDR2 FQGNSA. The CDR3 is made up of 14 amino acids. CDR3 bases: TGTGCCAGCAGCCCGACTAGCCGTAACTACGAGCAGTACTTC. It codes for CASSPTSRNYEQYF. Full variable domain (outside the CDR3, taken from reference TRBV7-2 and TRBJ2-7): GAGVSQSPSNKVTEKGKDVELRCDPISGHTALYWYRQSLGQGLEFLIYFQGNSAPDKSGLPSDRFSAERTGGSVSTLTIQRTQQEDSAVYLCASSPTSRNYEQYFGPGTRLTVT.

The rearrangement joins TRBV19 to TRBJ2-7; 12 positions match TRBD1. The CDR3 length is 14 residues. Germline CDR1 and CDR2: LNHDA and SQIVND (reference sequence). Losses at the gene ends were 6 bases for V and 6 bases for J; bases not matched to a gene: 6. Here the CDR3 reads CASSRDRGQFEQYF. The DNA for the CDR3 is TGTGCCAGTAGCCGGGACAGGGGGCAATTCGAGCAGTACTTC.

This clonotype was counted between two and nine times. Since a much larger clone is just one base distant, this may be a read error. This rearrangement joins TRBV6-5 to TRBJ2-6; D may match TRBD1 or TRBD2 (5 bases each). Germline-derived CDR1 and CDR2 are MNHEY and SVGAGI. The CDR3 runs to 13 residues. In DNA, the CDR3 is TGTGCCAGCAGTTATACCGGGGCCAGCGTCCTGACTTTC. Encoded protein: CASSYTGASVLTF.

About this clonotype itself: At one end, the junction sequence differs from germline, possibly due to a read error. The chain joins TRBV12-3 or TRBV12-4 to TRBJ1-2; D is possibly TRBD1 (5 bases). This CDR3 spans 13 amino acids. This chain's CDR3 is CVSSLRGAHGYTF. For the CDR3, the DNA is TGTGTCAGCAGTTTACGAGGGGCCCATGGCTACACCTTC.

A few counts support this clonotype. This chain joins TRBV5-1 and TRBJ1-6; no clear D. Germline V CDR1 and CDR2: SGHRS, YFSETQ. V dropped 0 bases and J dropped 3 bases, with 10 bases sitting between them. This CDR3 spans 16 amino acids. CDR3 coding DNA: TGCGCCAGCAGCTTGGTGGGCGGAAACTATAATTCACCCCTCCACTTT. It encodes CASSLVGGNYNSPLHF.

The genes are TRBV21-1 and TRBJ2-7; the table's D call, TRBD2, was not checked against the DNA. TRBV21-1 is a listed pseudogene. The CDR3 has 18 amino acids. The CDR3 DNA reads TGTGCCAGCAGCAAAGTTTGGTTGGAGCGGGGGGCTCCCTACGAGCAGTACTTC. This codes for CASSKVWLERGAPYEQYF.

The V and J genes are TRBV2 and TRBJ1-5, with no clear D. CDR1 is SNHLY and CDR2 is FYNNEI in the germline V gene. Trimming took 1 base from V and 10 from J, leaving 11 bases between them. The CDR3 runs 13 residues. The CDR3 DNA reads as TGTGCCAGCAGTGAAGGGAAGCAGGTTCCCCAGCATTTT. The encoded protein is CASSEGKQVPQHF.

This clonotype showed up just a few times. The chain employs TRBV29-1 and TRBJ2-4, with a tentative D call TRBD2 (6 bases). Germline V gives CDR1 SQVTM, CDR2 ANQGSEA. The CDR3 extends over 14 amino acids. Trimming pared 3 bases from V and 4 bases from J, leaving 13 bases between. The CDR3 sequence is CSVDMGGMKNIQYF. In nucleotides, the CDR3 is TGCAGCGTTGATATGGGGGGTATGAAAAACATTCAGTACTTC.

This chain connects TRBV20-1 to TRBJ1-4; no reliable D call. V was trimmed by 0 bases and J by 8 bases, leaving 16 bases between them. CDR3 size: 15 residues. Germline V gene lookup returns CDR1 DFQATT and CDR2 SNEGSKA (reference sequence). The CDR3, as DNA: TGCAGTGCTAGAGATGAGGGAACAGTCGGCGAAAAACTGTTTTTT. Translated: CSARDEGTVGEKLFF.

This clonotype has a count of ten or more. DNA for the CDR3: TGTGCCAGCAGCGTAGCCCCGTCCGGGACCTCACCCCTCCACTTT. Translation gives CASSVAPSGTSPLHF. The V and J genes are TRBV9 and TRBJ1-6, with TRBD1 as a possible D gene (5 bases). The CDR3 totals 15 residues. Germline V gene lookup returns CDR1 SGDLS and CDR2 YYNGEE. The V end was cut by 0 bases, the J end by 10 bases, with 14 bases between.

The sample holds many counts of this clonotype. This chain uses TRBV5-1 with TRBJ2-5; weak D call: TRBD2 (6 bases). Germline V lookup: CDR1 SGHRS, CDR2 YFSETQ. Trimming shortened V by 4 bases and J by 2 bases, and 18 bases separated the two germline ends. The CDR3 loop spans 16 amino acids. The CDR3 loop reads CASSNRGTTRQETQYF. In DNA form, the CDR3 reads TGCGCCAGCAGCAACCGCGGGACCACTCGACAAGAGACCCAGTACTTC.

This clonotype turned up a few times. This chain joins TRBV5-5 and TRBJ1-4; a possible D gene is TRBD1 (5 bases). This CDR3 comprises 13 residues. Germline values: CDR1 SGHKS, CDR2 YYEKEE (reference sequence). Trimming stripped 4 bases from V and 8 bases from J, with 12 bases between. CDR3 loop: CASSGQGWEKLFF. CDR3 in DNA: TGTGCCAGCAGCGGACAAGGGTGGGAAAAACTGTTTTTT.

The genes are TRBV25-1 and TRBJ2-5, with D possibly called TRBD1 or TRBD2 (6 bases each). This CDR3 contains 14 residues. V lost 2 bases and J 4 bases, leaving 11 bases between the germline ends. The germline V gene has CDR1 MGHDK and CDR2 SYGVNS. CDR3 protein: CASSERGHGETQYF. CDR3 coding DNA: TGTGCCAGCAGTGAACGGGGGCACGGAGAGACCCAGTACTTC.

The sample holds many counts of this clonotype. The rearrangement uses TRBV9 and TRBJ2-7; 10 bases align to TRBD2. The germline CDR1 and CDR2 sequences are SGDLS and YYNGEE. The V segment lost 1 base and the J segment 4 bases; nucleotides outside the gene matches: 5. The CDR3 has 15 amino acids. CDR3 loop: CASSVNSGGAYEQYF. The CDR3 DNA is TGTGCCAGCAGCGTAAACAGCGGGGGGGCATACGAGCAGTACTTC. Together with reference TRBV9 and TRBJ2-7, the CDR3 gives the full variable domain: DSGVTQTPKHLITATGQRVTLRCSPRSGDLSVYWYQQSLDQGLQFLIQYYNGEERAKGNILERFSAQQFPDLHSELNLSSLELGDSALYFCASSVNSGGAYEQYFGPGTRLTVT.

This clonotype showed up just a few times. The chain links TRBV11-2 to TRBJ2-7, with 11 bases matching TRBD1. CDR1 and CDR2 from the germline V gene are SGHAT and FQNNGV. J was trimmed by 6 bases and V by 5 bases; bases with no gene match: 6. The CDR3 runs 14 residues. As DNA, the CDR3 is TGTGCCAGCAGCCAAAGGACAGGGGGCATCGAGCAGTACTTC. It codes for CASSQRTGGIEQYF.

This clonotype was counted many times. The chain has TRBV7-2 and TRBJ1-5; D is ambiguous. Germline V gene data show CDR1 as SGHTA and CDR2 as FQGNSA. V was trimmed by 6 bases and J by 2 bases, leaving 11 bases between them. The CDR3 covers 14 residues. CDR3 in DNA: TGTGCCAGCAGTTTGGAGAGGGGCAATCAGCCCCAGCATTTT. It codes for CASSLERGNQPQHF.

The chain recombines TRBV28 with TRBJ2-3; possible D gene TRBD2, 5 bases. CDR3 length equals 17 residues. Germline CDR1 and CDR2: MDHEN and SYDVKM. Trimming cost V 2 bases and J 0 bases, with 15 bases left between them. CDR3 amino acids: CASSLGVASGSTDTQYF. The CDR3 nucleotides read TGTGCCAGCAGTTTAGGAGTAGCGTCGGGGAGCACAGATACGCAGTATTTT.

The chain is built from TRBV5-6 and TRBJ2-2; no definite D call. Germline V CDR1 and CDR2: SGHDT, YYEEEE. The CDR3 contains 15 residues. The V gene lost 1 base and the J gene lost 0 bases, with 7 bases spanning the gap. The CDR3 sequence: CASSLTLSNTGELFF. The CDR3 nucleotides read TGTGCCAGCAGCTTGACCCTTTCGAACACCGGGGAGCTGTTTTTT.

This clonotype was detected ten times or more. V usage is TRBV20-1 and J usage is TRBJ2-7; tentative D call: TRBD2 (5 bases). Trimming removed 3 bases from V and 2 bases from J, with 14 bases in between. CDR3 length: 14 residues. Germline V gene data show CDR1 as DFQATT and CDR2 as SNEGSKA (reference sequence). For the CDR3, the DNA is TGCAGTGCTAGTCCCCAGCGGATCGCCTACGAGCAGTACTTC. It yields the protein CSASPQRIAYEQYF.

V and J are TRBV29-1 and TRBJ2-7, with TRBD2 identical over 7 bases. The J call is doubtful: the DNA matches TRBJ2-5 better. The CDR3 covers 15 residues. From germline, CDR1 is SQVTM and CDR2 ANQGSEA. CDR3 in amino acids: CSVGWTSGRQETQYF. As DNA, the CDR3 is TGCAGCGTTGGATGGACTAGTGGAAGACAAGAGACCCAGTACTTC.

The CDR3 loop is CASSPNHSTDTQYF. DNA of the CDR3: TGTGCCAGCAGCCCGAATCACAGCACAGATACGCAGTATTTT. This chain joins TRBV9 and TRBJ2-3; D is unclear. The CDR3 is made up of 14 amino acids. V lost 4 bases to trimming and J lost 0 bases, with 9 bases between them. Germline CDR1 reads SGDLS; CDR2 reads YYNGEE.

The chain joins TRBV7-3 to TRBJ2-1; weak D call: TRBD2 (7 bases). Germline V lookup: CDR1 SGHTA, CDR2 FQGTGA. Trimming pared 5 bases from V and 7 bases from J, leaving 18 bases between. This CDR3 region has 15 residues. In nucleotides, the CDR3 is TGTGCCAGCAGCGAGCTGGGGGGGCCGGGGAATGAGCAGTTCTTC. Amino acid sequence: CASSELGGPGNEQFF.

This clonotype was observed a handful of times. The chain carries TRBV7-9 and TRBJ1-5, with 7 bases identical to TRBD1. V lost 4 bases to trimming and J lost 5 bases; unmatched junction nucleotides: 5. The CDR3 is made up of 14 amino acids. CDR1 SEHNR and CDR2 FQNEAQ come from the germline V gene (reference sequence). CDR3 DNA: TGTGCCAGCAGCTCCACAGGGGACCATCAGCCCCAGCATTTT. Protein sequence: CASSSTGDHQPQHF.

Concerning this clonotype itself: A much larger clone lies one base from this, so it may be a read error. The CDR3 sequence is CASSSEDSNQPQHF. DNA for the CDR3: TGTGCCAGTAGTAGCGAGGACAGCAATCAGCCCCAGCATTTT. The chain recombines TRBV19 with TRBJ1-5; D is unclear. Germline values: CDR1 LNHDA, CDR2 SQIVND (reference sequence). Deletions cut 4 bases from V and 1 base from J, with 8 bases between. The CDR3 loop spans 14 amino acids.

The table lists this clonotype with many counts. The V gene is TRBV7-3, the J gene TRBJ2-7; D is tentatively TRBD1 or TRBD2 (5 bases each). Per germline, CDR1 SGHTA and CDR2 FQGTGA. V was shortened by 5 bases and J by 2 bases, with 16 bases between the two germline ends. The CDR3 is made up of 15 amino acids. The CDR3 sequence: CASSATGTGPYEQYF. DNA for the CDR3: TGTGCCAGCAGCGCCACCGGGACGGGACCCTACGAGCAGTACTTC.

This clonotype was counted a few times. The chain recombines TRBV12-3 or TRBV12-4 with TRBJ2-5; no definite D call. This CDR3 region has 14 residues. The V and J ends lost 5 bases and 1 base respectively, with 11 bases between them. CDR3 protein: CASSGGGPQETQYF. The CDR3 DNA is TGTGCCAGCAGTGGTGGCGGCCCCCAAGAGACCCAGTACTTC.